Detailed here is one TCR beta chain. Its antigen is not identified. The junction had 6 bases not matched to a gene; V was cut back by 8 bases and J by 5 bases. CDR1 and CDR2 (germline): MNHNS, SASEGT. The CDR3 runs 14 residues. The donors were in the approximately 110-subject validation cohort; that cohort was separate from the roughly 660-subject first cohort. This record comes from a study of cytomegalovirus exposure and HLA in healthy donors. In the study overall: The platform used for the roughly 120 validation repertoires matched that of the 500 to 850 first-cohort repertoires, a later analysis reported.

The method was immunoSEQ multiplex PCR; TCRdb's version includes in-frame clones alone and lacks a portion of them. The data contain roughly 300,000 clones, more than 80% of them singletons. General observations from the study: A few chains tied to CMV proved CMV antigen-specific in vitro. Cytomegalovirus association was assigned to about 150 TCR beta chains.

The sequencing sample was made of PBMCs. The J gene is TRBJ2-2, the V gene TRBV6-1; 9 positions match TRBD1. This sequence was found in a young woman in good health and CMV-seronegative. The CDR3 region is CASSTGGETGELFF. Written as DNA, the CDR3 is TGTGCCAGCTCGACAGGGGGTGAGACCGGGGAGCTGTTTTTT.